The 27 T cell receptor beta chains in this list originate from one sample, sequenced in a study of metastatic and nonmetastatic thyroid tumors. Every patient was untreated before thyroid surgery. TCRdb reanalyzed the PCR reads with MiXCR. Here the sample spans over 15,000 clones, about 26% being singletons. Sequencing input: tumor tissue. These receptors came from a female donor with papillary thyroid cancer or a benign thyroid nodule (not recorded which). Some clones in this sample may be carry-over from other donors' samples.

This sequence joins TRBV9 and TRBJ2-1, with D tentatively TRBD2 (7 bases). The CDR3 is 15 amino acids. Germline V gene sequence: CDR1 SGDLS, CDR2 YYNGEE. Trimming took 2 bases from V and 7 from J, leaving 16 bases between them. This CDR3 reads CASSVVGGATNEQFF. The DNA of the CDR3 is TGTGCCAGCAGCGTCGTGGGGGGGGCGACGAATGAGCAGTTCTTC.

This clone was recorded at least ten times. The chain is built from TRBV7-3 and TRBJ2-7; D remains ambiguous. V shed 3 bases and J shed 0 bases, with 6 bases lying between them. CDR1 and CDR2 from the germline V gene are SGHTA and FQGTGA. The CDR3 covers 13 residues. The CDR3 protein is CASSLQYSYEQYF. DNA of the CDR3: TGTGCCAGCAGCTTGCAGTACTCCTACGAGCAGTACTTC.

This clone was observed many times. The chain has TRBV9 and TRBJ2-5, with D maybe TRBD2 (6 bases). CDR1 is SGDLS, CDR2 YYNGEE, per germline. This CDR3 has 14 residues. V dropped 0 bases and J dropped 5 bases, with 11 bases sitting between them. CDR3 amino acids: CASSVDLREETQYF. The CDR3 coding sequence is TGTGCCAGCAGCGTAGATTTACGGGAGGAGACCCAGTACTTC.

This clone was observed a few times. The junction does not match germline at one end; this may be a read error. CDR3 sequence: CASSRTANTGELFF. The CDR3 region has the DNA TGTGCCAGCAGTCGTACAGCTAACACCGGCGAGCTGTTTTTT. The chain carries TRBV6-2 or TRBV6-3 and TRBJ2-2; no clear D gene. CDR1 and CDR2 (germline): MNHEY, SVGEGT. This CDR3 has 14 residues.

The chain links TRBV5-1 to TRBJ2-3; unclear D gene. V was trimmed by 2 bases and J by 1 base, leaving 8 bases between them. The CDR3 extends over 14 amino acids. The V gene's germline CDR1 is SGHRS and CDR2 YFSETQ. CDR3 bases: TGCGCCAGCAGCTTTGGGCTATGCACAGATACGCAGTATTTT. This sequence encodes CASSFGLCTDTQYF.

This clone was found many times. The chain joins TRBV28 to TRBJ2-3, with D possibly being TRBD1 or TRBD2 (5 bases each). Germline-derived CDR1 and CDR2 are MDHEN and SYDVKM. Trimming shortened V by 4 bases and J by 4 bases, and 12 bases separated the two germline ends. The length of the CDR3 is 14 residues. CDR3 protein: CASSSRVGADTQYF. The CDR3 nucleotides read TGTGCCAGCAGTTCCCGGGTGGGGGCAGATACGCAGTATTTT.

This clone has ten or more counts. This rearrangement joins TRBV24-1 to TRBJ1-2, with a possible D match to TRBD1 (6 bases). V was pared by 3 bases and J by 5 bases, with 6 bases between. The CDR3 is 12 amino acids. Germline-derived CDR1 and CDR2 are KGHDR and SFDVKD. CDR3 nucleotide sequence: TGTGCCACCAGTGATCAGGGGTATGGCTACACCTTC. Translating gives CATSDQGYGYTF.

By sample fraction, this clone is medium-sized. The genes are TRBV24-1 and TRBJ2-3; D is undetermined. The CDR3 consists of 14 residues. With 0 bases removed from V and 4 bases from J, the gap between germline ends came to 7 bases. The germline V gene has CDR1 KGHDR and CDR2 SFDVKD. The CDR3 bases are TGTGCCACCAGTGATTTGGGAAGGGCAGATACGCAGTATTTT. Protein: CATSDLGRADTQYF.

This clone is medium-sized. CDR3: CASSRSSGDEQFF. The CDR3 DNA follows: TGTGCCAGCAGTCGAAGTTCGGGGGATGAGCAGTTCTTC. The rearrangement links TRBV28 to TRBJ2-1, with D maybe TRBD2 (6 bases). The V and J ends lost 5 bases and 8 bases respectively, with 13 bases between them. The germline CDR1 and CDR2 sequences are MDHEN and SYDVKM. The CDR3 length is 13 residues.

This clone was recorded many times. The CDR3 DNA sequence: TGTGCCAGCAGTTGCTCGGGGACAGGGAATCTCTACGAGCAGTACTTC. The encoded protein is CASSCSGTGNLYEQYF. The V call is TRBV6-5, the J call TRBJ2-7, with TRBD1 matching over 9 bases. CDR1 MNHEY and CDR2 SVGAGI come from the germline V gene. The J segment lost 3 bases and the V segment lost 4 bases, leaving 10 bases of the junction unmatched. The CDR3 is 16 amino acids.

This clone has a count of ten or more. The genes are TRBV7-9 and TRBJ1-4; D is ambiguous. Deletions cut 5 bases from V and 0 bases from J, with 7 bases between. The CDR3 has 14 residues. Per the germline V gene, CDR1 is SEHNR and CDR2 is FQNEAQ (reference sequence). The CDR3 DNA is TGTGCCAGCAGCCCCCGTACAACTAATGAAAAACTGTTTTTT. Translation gives CASSPRTTNEKLFF.

This clone is categorized as medium-sized (0.01 to 0.1%). The chain employs TRBV4-1 and TRBJ2-2; D not resolved. Trimming took 1 base from V and 5 from J, leaving 2 bases between them. This CDR3 spans 12 amino acids. The germline gives CDR1 MGHRA, CDR2 YSYEKL. CDR3 sequence reads: CASSQVTGELFF. CDR3 DNA sequence: TGCGCCAGCAGCCAAGTAACCGGGGAGCTGTTTTTT.

This clone is deemed large. The chain is built from TRBV30 and TRBJ2-7, with a possible D match to TRBD2 (5 bases). This CDR3 spans 13 amino acids. CDR1 is GTSNPN, CDR2 SVGIG, per germline (reference sequence). V gave up 4 bases and J gave up 3 bases, with 13 bases separating them. The CDR3 sequence: CAWNEAGIYEQYF. Here the CDR3 DNA reads TGTGCCTGGAACGAGGCGGGTATCTACGAGCAGTACTTC. Full variable domain (outside the CDR3, taken from reference TRBV30 and TRBJ2-7): SQTIHQWPATLVQPVGSPLSLECTVEGTSNPNLYWYRQAAGRGLQLLFYSVGIGQISSEVPQNLSASRPQDRQFILSSKKLLLSDSGFYLCAWNEAGIYEQYFGPGTRLTVT.

The sample holds many counts of this clone. This chain connects TRBV10-3 to TRBJ1-1; D is undetermined. Looked up from germline, CDR1 is ENHRY and CDR2 is SYGVKD. The CDR3 spans 12 residues. Trimming removed 8 bases at V and 6 bases at J, with 13 bases between. CDR3 loop: CAIGRPGAEAFF. In DNA, the CDR3 is TGTGCCATCGGGAGGCCTGGGGCTGAAGCTTTCTTT.

This clone was observed many times. A much larger clonotype is one base distant, so this may be a read error. This sample includes further DNA sequences coding for the same CDR3. The chain combines TRBV20-1 with TRBJ1-2, with a possible D match to TRBD1 (5 bases). The germline V gene encodes CDR1 DFQATT and CDR2 SNEGSKA (reference sequence). The CDR3 extends over 14 amino acids. This CDR3 is CSARGQGSNYGYTF. CDR3 bases: TGCAGTGCCAGAGGCCAGGGAAGTAATTATGGCTACACCTTC.

The V call is TRBV6-1, the J call TRBJ1-2; unclear D gene. Trimming took 5 bases from V and 7 from J, leaving 17 bases between them. Germline V gives CDR1 MNHNS, CDR2 SASEGT. This CDR3 has 14 residues. The CDR3 DNA follows: TGTGCCAGCAGTCGTGGAGGGTCCGCTCGTGGCTACACCTTC. Translation gives CASSRGGSARGYTF.

In regard to this clone: An end of the junction differs from the germline gene, which may be a read error. This specimen includes other DNA sequences encoding the same CDR3. V gene TRBV7-9 combines with J gene TRBJ2-3; no clear D gene. The CDR3 runs 14 residues. Germline lookup yields CDR1 SEHNR and CDR2 FQNEAQ (reference sequence). The CDR3 here is CASRPGRSTDTQYF. The CDR3 nucleotides are TGTGCCAGCCGCCCGGGCCGGAGCACAGATACTCAGTATTTT.

The chain uses TRBV6-1 and TRBJ2-2; D is perhaps TRBD2 (6 bases). Germline CDR1 MNHNS, CDR2 SASEGT. The V end lost 8 bases, the J end lost 7 bases, and 14 bases lay between the germline ends. The CDR3 is made up of 13 amino acids. CDR3 sequence: CASRLGGIGELFF. Written as DNA, the CDR3 is TGTGCCAGCCGACTTGGGGGGATCGGGGAGCTGTTTTTT.

This clone was seen only a few times. The chain combines TRBV10-3 with TRBJ1-1; perhaps TRBD1 as D (5 bases). This CDR3 has 15 amino acids. Per the germline V gene, CDR1 is ENHRY and CDR2 is SYGVKD. The V gene lost 3 bases and the J gene lost 0 bases, with 11 bases spanning the gap. The CDR3 nucleotides are TGTGCCATCAGTGATTCCGGGACGGTGAACACTGAAGCTTTCTTT. Amino acid sequence: CAISDSGTVNTEAFF.

This clone was detected only a few times. A read error may explain this, as a much larger clone is one base away. This sequence joins TRBV7-2 and TRBJ2-1; no clear D gene. This CDR3 region has 12 residues. The ends were cut back, 10 bases at V and 9 bases at J, with 16 bases in the middle. Germline V gene data show CDR1 as SGHTA and CDR2 as FQGNSA. CDR3 bases: TGTGCCATCGTGACATTCCCACTTGAGCAGTTCTTC. Amino acids: CAIVTFPLEQFF.

This clone was counted only a few times. Relative to the germline gene, one junction end is altered; a read error may explain this. The chain has TRBV6-1 and TRBJ2-3; 8 bases fit TRBD2. The CDR3 is 16 amino acids. Per the germline V gene, CDR1 is MNHNS and CDR2 is SASEGT. CDR3 region: CASSTLAGWNTDTHYF. The CDR3 bases are TGTGCCAGCAGTACCTTAGCGGGGTGGAACACAGATACGCATTATTTT.

To note about this clone: It may be a read error: a sequence one base away is much more abundant. V gene TRBV24-1 combines with J gene TRBJ2-5, with D uncertain. This CDR3 has 11 amino acids. CDR1 and CDR2 (germline): KGHDR, SFDVKD. V was clipped by 6 bases and J by 9 bases, with 10 bases between them. CDR3 region: CATSKWGSQYF. The CDR3 DNA reads TGTGCCACCAGTAAATGGGGATCCCAGTACTTC.

By share, this clone ranks as medium-sized. The chain employs TRBV12-3 or TRBV12-4 and TRBJ2-7; D might be TRBD1 or TRBD2, each matching 5 bases. The V and J ends lost 2 bases and 5 bases respectively, with 10 bases between them. The CDR3 length is 13 residues. For the CDR3, the DNA is TGTGCCAGCAGTTTAACGGGGCTGCACGAGCAGTACTTC. This encodes CASSLTGLHEQYF.

The chain uses TRBV20-1 and TRBJ2-5; 9 bases align to TRBD2. The CDR3 covers 15 residues. With 3 bases clipped from V and 1 base from J, the junction kept 6 bases outside the gene matches. Germline V gives CDR1 DFQATT, CDR2 SNEGSKA (reference sequence). The chain's CDR3 is CSASMAGGTQETQYF. The CDR3 nucleotides read TGCAGTGCTAGTATGGCGGGAGGGACCCAAGAGACCCAGTACTTC.

This chain uses TRBV5-1 with TRBJ2-2; possibly TRBD1 for D (5 bases). CDR1 is SGHRS, CDR2 YFSETQ, per germline. The CDR3 extends over 15 amino acids. Trimming took 1 base from V and 6 from J, leaving 13 bases between them. Here the CDR3 reads CASSLLIGQSGELFF. DNA for the CDR3: TGCGCCAGCAGCTTGTTAATAGGACAATCCGGGGAGCTGTTTTTT.

In this sample, this clone turned up a few times. CDR3 nucleotide sequence: TGTGCCAGCAGGGGGCGGGACAGGGCCTTTTATGGCTACACCTTC. It encodes CASRGRDRAFYGYTF. The chain is built from TRBV2 and TRBJ1-2, with 9 bases lining up with TRBD1. The CDR3 is 15 residues long. V trimming: 6 bases; J trimming: 5 bases; junction bases outside the gene matches: 10. CDR1 SNHLY and CDR2 FYNNEI come from the germline V gene.

This clone was counted at least ten times. J is TRBJ1-6 and V is TRBV7-6, with a tentative D call TRBD1 (5 bases). Germline lookup yields CDR1 SGHVS and CDR2 FNYEAQ. The CDR3 consists of 16 residues. V was pared by 4 bases and J by 4 bases, with 14 bases between. The CDR3 loop is CASSSWGRIYNSPLHF. Written as DNA, the CDR3 is TGTGCCAGCAGCTCGTGGGGACGGATTTATAATTCACCCCTCCACTTT.